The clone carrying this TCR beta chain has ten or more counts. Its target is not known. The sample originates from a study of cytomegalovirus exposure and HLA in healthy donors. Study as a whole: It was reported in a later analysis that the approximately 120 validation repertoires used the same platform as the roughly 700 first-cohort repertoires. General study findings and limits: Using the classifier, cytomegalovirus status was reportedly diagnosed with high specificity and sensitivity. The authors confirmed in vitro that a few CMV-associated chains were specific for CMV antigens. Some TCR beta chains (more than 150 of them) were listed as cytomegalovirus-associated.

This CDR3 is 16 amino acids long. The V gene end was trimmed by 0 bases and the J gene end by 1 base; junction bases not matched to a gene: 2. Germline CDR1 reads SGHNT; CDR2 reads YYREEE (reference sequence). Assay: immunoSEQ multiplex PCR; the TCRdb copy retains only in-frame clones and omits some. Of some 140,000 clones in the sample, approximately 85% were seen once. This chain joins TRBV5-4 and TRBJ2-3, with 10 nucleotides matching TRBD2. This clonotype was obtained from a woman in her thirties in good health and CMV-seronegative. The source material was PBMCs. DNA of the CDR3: TGTGCCAGCAGCTTGGGCCTAGCGGGGGGCACAGATACGCAGTATTTT. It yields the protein CASSLGLAGGTDTQYF.